A selection of T cell receptor beta chains follows, all from one sample in a study of cytomegalovirus exposure and HLA in healthy donors. Sequenced by immunoSEQ multiplex PCR; TCRdb stores in-frame clones only, minus some. This table holds 150,000 to 180,000 clones, approximately 80% found once. The sample was PBMCs. Every receptor here comes from a man aged 25-45 years in good health and CMV-seropositive. CDR3s include the opening cysteine and the closing phenylalanine or tryptophan. The D gene is left open where the match is weak. For some rows the clone size is stated as once, few or many, or as a class when expanded; others skip it.

TRBV9	-	TRBJ2-2	TRBD2	TGTGCCAGCAGCCCTACTAGCGGGAGAGACACCGGGGAGCTGTTTTTT	CASSPTSGRDTGELFF
TRBV7-2	-	TRBJ2-5	TRBD2	TGTGCCAGCAGCTTAACGCCTAGCGGTAGGGAGACCCAGTACTTC	CASSLTPSGRETQYF
TRBV29-1	-	TRBJ2-7	TRBD1	TGCAGCGTGTTCCGGGACAGGGAGGCCGAGCAGTACTTC	CSVFRDREAEQYF
TRBV7-7	-	TRBJ2-1	TRBD2	TGTGCTAGCAGCTTAGGCGGGAGTCAGGTAAATGAGCAGTTCTTC	CASSLGGSQVNEQFF
TRBV28	-	TRBJ2-5	TRBD1	TGTGCCAGCAGTTCATCCGGGACAGGGTTTGGGACCCAGTACTTC	CASSSSGTGFGTQYF
TRBV5-1	-	TRBJ2-6	TRBD1	TGCGCCAGCAGCGTGACAGGGGCGAGCTCTGGGGCCAACGTCCTGACTTTC	CASSVTGASSGANVLTF
TRBV6-1	-	TRBJ2-7	TRBD1	TGTGCCAGCAGTGAATCGGGACAGGGGTACGAGCAGTACTTC	CASSESGQGYEQYF
TRBV6-1	-	TRBJ2-5	TRBD1	TGTGCCAGCAGTGAAGGACAGGGGGCGTGGGAGACCCAGTACTTC	CASSEGQGAWETQYF
TRBV5-4	-	TRBJ1-1	TRBD1	TGTGCCAGCAGCCCACGACAGGGGATGAACACTGAAGCTTTCTTT	CASSPRQGMNTEAFF
TRBV21-1	-	TRBJ2-1	-	TGTGCCAGCAGCAAAGGAAGACTAGTACCCACCTACAATGAGCAGTTCTTC	CASSKGRLVPTYNEQFF
TRBV6-6	-	TRBJ2-7	-	TGTGCCAGCAGTTACAGGCAGGGGACCTACGAGCAGTACTTC	CASSYRQGTYEQYF
TRBV7-3	once	TRBJ2-2	TRBD2	TGTGCCAGCAGCTTGCGGGGGGGAAACACCGGGGAGCTGTTTTTT	CASSLRGGNTGELFF
TRBV9	-	TRBJ2-3	-	TGTGCCAGCAGCGTAGACACGGGAGAGCTTGTGCATACGCAGTATTTT	CASSVDTGELVHTQYF
TRBV28	once	TRBJ2-1	-	TGTGCCAGCAGTTCCAGGGGGGTGGACAATGAGCAGTTCTTC	CASSSRGVDNEQFF